This TCR beta chain was identified during a study of T cell clonotyping in hematopoietic cell transplantation. Profiled with immunoSEQ multiplex PCR; TCRdb holds only in-frame clones, not every one. The sample shows roughly 11,000 clones, 80% to 90% of them seen only once. Study observations and caveats: Few recipient clonotypes overlapped donors; over 97% were de novo at given depth.

Recipient blood drawn about 28 days pretransplant and days 30, 100, 180 after. The germline CDR1 and CDR2 sequences are MNHGY and SVAAGI. The length of the CDR3 is 15 residues. V trimming: 3 bases; J trimming: 4 bases; junction bases outside the gene matches: 5. With regard to this clone: Its target is not known.

The sequencing here drew on PBMCs, taken 100 days after allogeneic stem cell transplant. The gene calls are TRBV6-9 and TRBJ1-5; TRBD1 matches 8 bases. This TCR was recovered from a female patient in her 60s who had an allogeneic stem cell transplant from an unrelated donor, so the T cells may come from the graft donor. Some clones in this sample may be carry-over from other donors' samples. CDR3: CASSYSGQGNQPQHF. The CDR3 nucleotides are TGTGCCAGCAGTTACTCAGGACAGGGAAATCAGCCCCAGCATTTT.